This entry lists 18 T cell receptor beta chains sequenced from one sample in a study of blood T cell repertoires in COVID-19. TCRdb keeps only in-frame clones here, not all; method: immunoSEQ multiplex PCR. This table holds 200,000 or so clones, roughly four fifths found once. Sequences were obtained from PBMCs or T cells enriched from blood (not recorded which). The receptors stem from a man aged 35 to 55 who had recovered from COVID-19.

J is TRBJ1-1 and V is TRBV6-5; D unclear. The CDR3 extends over 11 amino acids. CDR1 is MNHEY and CDR2 is SVGAGI in the germline V gene. V dropped 8 bases and J dropped 0 bases, with 4 bases sitting between them. DNA for the CDR3: TGTGCCAGCCGTATGAACACTGAAGCTTTCTTT. This codes for CASRMNTEAFF.

The chain uses TRBV13 and TRBJ1-1, with TRBD1 matching over 8 bases. Germline V gene sequence: CDR1 PRHDT, CDR2 FYEKMQ (reference sequence). The CDR3 length is 16 residues. Unmatched junction bases numbered 7, after V lost 0 bases and J lost 4 bases. CDR3 sequence: CASSLGPGGSRTEAFF. CDR3 nucleotide sequence: TGTGCCAGCAGCTTAGGGCCAGGGGGCTCTCGCACTGAAGCTTTCTTT.

The CDR3 DNA sequence: TGTGCCAGCAGGGGGCGGACGGGGGGATCGAACACCGGGGAGCTGTTTTTT. Its translation is CASRGRTGGSNTGELFF. This rearrangement joins TRBV7-2 to TRBJ2-2; TRBD2 matches 7 bases. The V gene's germline CDR1 is SGHTA and CDR2 FQGNSA. CDR3 length: 17 residues. V was clipped by 6 bases and J by 0 bases; unmatched bases: 10. The full variable domain, with the rest looked up from reference TRBV7-2 and TRBJ2-2, is GAGVSQSPSNKVTEKGKDVELRCDPISGHTALYWYRQSLGQGLEFLIYFQGNSAPDKSGLPSDRFSAERTGGSVSTLTIQRTQQEDSAVYLCASRGRTGGSNTGELFFGEGSRLTVL.

V usage is TRBV7-2 and J usage is TRBJ1-5, with TRBD1 identical over 10 bases. The CDR3 spans 14 residues. V was pared by 6 bases and J by 2 bases, with 1 base of the junction left unmatched. Per germline, CDR1 SGHTA and CDR2 FQGNSA. Here the CDR3 DNA reads TGTGCCAGCAGAGGGACAGGGGGCAATCAGCCCCAGCATTTT. Its protein product is CASRGTGGNQPQHF.

The J gene is TRBJ2-7, the V gene TRBV12-3 or TRBV12-4, with a tentative D call TRBD1 (6 bases). The V gene lost 3 bases and the J gene lost 3 bases, with 9 bases spanning the gap. CDR3 length equals 13 residues. The CDR3 sequence: CASSFDRNYEQYF. In DNA, the CDR3 is TGTGCCAGCAGTTTCGACAGGAACTACGAGCAGTACTTC.

The chain links TRBV7-9 to TRBJ2-7; 9 bases fit TRBD1. Germline CDR1 reads SEHNR; CDR2 reads FQNEAQ (reference sequence). The trim removed 3 bases at V and 9 bases at J, leaving 6 bases unmatched. The length of the CDR3 is 13 residues. The DNA of the CDR3 is TGTGCCAGCAGCTTGCTGGGACAGGGCGTGCAGTACTTC. Its protein is CASSLLGQGVQYF.

The chain uses TRBV2 and TRBJ1-4, with D perhaps TRBD1 (6 bases). Germline V CDR1 and CDR2: SNHLY, FYNNEI. Trimming pared 5 bases from V and 3 bases from J, leaving 13 bases between. The CDR3 covers 15 residues. The CDR3, as DNA: TGTGCCAGCAGTCCCCAGGGGTTGTCTAATGAAAAACTGTTTTTT. It specifies CASSPQGLSNEKLFF. Complete variable domain (other parts from reference TRBV2 and TRBJ1-4): EPEVTQTPSHQVTQMGQEVILRCVPISNHLYFYWYRQILGQKVEFLVSFYNNEISEKSEIFDDQFSVERPDGSNFTLKIRSTKLEDSAMYFCASSPQGLSNEKLFFGSGTQLSVL.

The gene calls are TRBV7-9 and TRBJ1-4; D unresolved. Germline V gene sequence: CDR1 SEHNR, CDR2 FQNEAQ (reference sequence). With 3 bases removed from V and 5 bases from J, the gap between germline ends came to 10 bases. The CDR3 is 14 residues long. The CDR3 sequence: CASSLAGNNEKLFF. Here the CDR3 DNA reads TGTGCCAGCAGCTTGGCGGGGAACAATGAAAAACTGTTTTTT.

The chain has TRBV19 and TRBJ1-2; D not certain. This CDR3 spans 17 amino acids. V dropped 5 bases and J dropped 2 bases, with 21 bases sitting between them. The germline gives CDR1 LNHDA, CDR2 SQIVND (reference sequence). The CDR3: CASSFSGKLTPNYGYTF. In DNA, the CDR3 is TGTGCCAGTAGTTTCTCCGGGAAACTGACCCCCAACTATGGCTACACCTTC.

The CDR3 DNA reads as TGTGCCAGCAGGTACCGGGACTTTAACACCGGGGAGCTGTTTTTT. This encodes CASRYRDFNTGELFF. The V gene is TRBV2, the J gene TRBJ2-2, with D perhaps matching TRBD2 (6 bases). Trimming took off 6 bases at V and 2 bases at J, with 13 bases between the two ends. This CDR3 is 15 amino acids long. Germline V gene lookup returns CDR1 SNHLY and CDR2 FYNNEI.

Of note for this clone: The CDR3 ends on some other residue instead of the conserved phenylalanine or tryptophan, so this is likely a read error. The DNA is left out, because the CDR3 cannot be placed on it with certainty; the CDR3 is given as TCRdb lists it. The gene calls are TRBV30 and TRBJ2-7; the table calls TRBD1, which could not be checked here. Ends included, the CDR3 has 11 residues. Germline values: CDR1 GTSNPN, CDR2 SVGIG (reference sequence). CDR3 amino acids: CAWSVPGQRSS.

This clone was recorded a few times. The rearrangement uses TRBV15 and TRBJ1-3; D call uncertain. The CDR3 has 13 residues. Germline lookup yields CDR1 LNHNV and CDR2 YYDKDF (reference sequence). The germline V and J ends were trimmed by 4 bases and 1 base, with 5 bases remaining between them. The CDR3 region has the DNA TGTGCCACCAGCACCGTGTCTGGAAACACCATATATTTT. It translates to CATSTVSGNTIYF.

This clone was seen repeatedly, ten times or more. The J gene is TRBJ1-5, the V gene TRBV28; TRBD1 matches 7 bases. Trimming took 3 bases from V and 3 from J; bases not matched to a gene: 14. Per germline, CDR1 MDHEN and CDR2 SYDVKM. The length of the CDR3 is 18 residues. The CDR3: CASSLVLVGTAINQPQHF. The CDR3 coding sequence is TGTGCCAGCAGTTTGGTGCTGGTCGGGACAGCTATCAATCAGCCCCAGCATTTT.

The chain recombines TRBV7-8 with TRBJ2-2; 9 bases align to TRBD2. Germline lookup yields CDR1 SGHVS and CDR2 FQNEAQ. CDR3 length: 17 amino acids. Trimming removed 1 base from V and 10 bases from J; junction bases left unmatched: 13. As DNA, the CDR3 is TGTGCCAGCAGCTTAGATAACGCGGGGGGGCGGCCCTCGGAGCTGTTTTTT. Translation gives CASSLDNAGGRPSELFF.

The chain uses TRBV20-1 and TRBJ2-7; 9 positions agree with TRBD2. CDR3 length equals 14 residues. V lost 3 bases to trimming and J lost 3 bases; unmatched junction nucleotides: 6. Germline CDR1 and CDR2: DFQATT and SNEGSKA (reference sequence). CDR3 bases: TGCAGTGCTAGTTGGCTAGCGGGGAACTACGAGCAGTACTTC. Translation: CSASWLAGNYEQYF.

The rearrangement joins TRBV7-9 to TRBJ1-1; 9 positions match TRBD1. Germline values: CDR1 SEHNR, CDR2 FQNEAQ (reference sequence). The V gene end was trimmed by 7 bases and the J gene end by 2 bases; junction bases not matched to a gene: 11. This CDR3 is built from 16 residues. As DNA, the CDR3 is TGTGCCAGCACCAGAGTTAAGGACAGGGGCAACACTGAAGCTTTCTTT. Translating it yields CASTRVKDRGNTEAFF.

This clone showed up just a few times. The chain carries TRBV4-3 and TRBJ1-4; TRBD1 matches at 7 bases. The CDR3 is 17 amino acids. Germline CDR1 LGHNA, CDR2 YSLEER. The junction had 7 bases not matched to a gene; V was cut back by 3 bases and J by 0 bases. In DNA form, the CDR3 reads TGCGCCAGCAGCCAGGGGGACAGACAAACAACTAATGAAAAACTGTTTTTT. Translation: CASSQGDRQTTNEKLFF.

The chain couples TRBV27 to TRBJ1-1; 11 bases are a match to TRBD1. Trimming removed 5 bases from V and 0 bases from J; junction bases left unmatched: 2. In germline, CDR1 is MNHEY, CDR2 SMNVEV (reference sequence). The CDR3 has 15 amino acids. This CDR3 reads CASSGTGGMNTEAFF. CDR3 in DNA: TGTGCCAGCAGTGGGACAGGGGGAATGAACACTGAAGCTTTCTTT.